Each of the 3 T cell receptor beta chains below was sequenced from the same sample in a study of control samples from healthy donors and cancer patients. Measured with immunoSEQ multiplex PCR; TCRdb has only the in-frame clones, and not every one. The table has approximately 150,000 clones, around 88% seen once. The sequenced sample was blood. These receptors were taken from a man aged 18 to 29 in good health.

The rearrangement links TRBV10-3 to TRBJ2-5; D not certain. The CDR3 sequence is 14 residues long. V lost 4 bases and J lost 1, with 10 bases in between. CDR1 is ENHRY and CDR2 is SYGVKD in the germline V gene. CDR3: CAISAPTGQETQYF. The CDR3 region has the DNA TGTGCCATCAGTGCCCCTACGGGCCAAGAGACCCAGTACTTC.

This chain connects TRBV7-9 to TRBJ2-1, with D possibly matching TRBD2 (6 bases). The V end lost 7 bases, the J end lost 4 bases, and 17 bases lay between the germline ends. Per germline, CDR1 SEHNR and CDR2 FQNEAQ (reference sequence). This CDR3 has 15 residues. CDR3 in amino acids: CASTQGGGIYNEQFF. CDR3 nucleotides: TGTGCCAGCACGCAAGGTGGAGGGATATACAATGAGCAGTTCTTC.

The table lists this clone with a count of one. The J gene is TRBJ2-5, the V gene TRBV5-1; no reliable D call. The CDR3 has 12 residues. In germline, CDR1 is SGHRS, CDR2 YFSETQ. V dropped 1 base and J dropped 5 bases, with 6 bases sitting between them. The CDR3 reads CASSLMGETQYF. CDR3 coding DNA: TGCGCCAGCAGCTTGATGGGGGAGACCCAGTACTTC.